This T cell receptor (beta chain) stems from a study of blood T cell repertoires in COVID-19. Study-level background: In each case, the material was cDNA or gDNA derived from T cells, B-cell-depleted T cells, or PBMCs.

Donors in Cohort 3 counted as recovered after two negative PCRs, clearance, or symptom resolution. Generated by immunoSEQ multiplex PCR, the TCRdb table keeps only in-frame clones and is missing some. This table holds about 330,000 clones, about 87% found once. Germline V gene data show CDR1 as SGHDT and CDR2 as YYEEEE. The CDR3 consists of 13 residues. Trimming took 2 bases from V and 1 from J, leaving 6 bases between them. This receptor was obtained from a man aged 25 to 45 who had recovered from COVID-19. The specimen was PBMCs or T cells enriched from blood (not recorded which). The chain recombines TRBV5-6 with TRBJ1-1, with no clear D. The CDR3, as DNA: TGTGCCAGCAGCTTACATGGGAACACTGAAGCTTTCTTT. This codes for CASSLHGNTEAFF.